This T cell receptor (beta chain) derives from a study of T-cell memory formation after mild COVID-19. Study results and caveats: Cross-reactive memory seemingly joined, as some responding clones were found in pre-infection memory. Day 15 to 85 contracting clones showed balanced CD4/CD8; later expanders leaned CD4+. CD8+ contracting clones occupied EMRA, while CD4+ ones occupied mainly CM and EM.

This CDR3 has 15 amino acids. V was trimmed by 4 bases and J by 3 bases, leaving 15 bases between them. From the 5' RACE reads, TCRdb called clonotypes with MiXCR, one entry per CDR3 protein. The sample gives about 190,000 distinct CDR3 sequences, around 18% of which show up once; 2.4% is in the top ten. This clonotype was picked up many times. Its antigen is not known. This chain links TRBV12-3 or TRBV12-4 with TRBJ1-1, with D possibly being TRBD1 (6 bases). The receptor comes from an adult woman who had mild COVID-19 (a few samples of this study predate the infection). Cell type and time point are not known. Source material: PBMCs or a T cell subset sorted from them (not recorded which). The DNA for the CDR3 is TGTGCCAGCAGTTCCCACAGGGCCACGGACACTGAAGCTTTCTTT. Encoded protein: CASSSHRATDTEAFF.